This T cell receptor (beta chain) was obtained from a study of OX40 agonist ivuxolimab in advanced cancers. Study details: Patients receiving dose escalation had hepatocellular carcinoma, melanoma, renal cell or head and neck cancer. Whole-study findings and limits: Expanded clones were, on average, more numerous among CD8+ T cells than CD4+.

A note on this clone: The antigen is unknown.

Collection of blood occurred at baseline, at cycle 4 day 1, and at cycle 7 day 1. V was pared by 6 bases and J by 8 bases, with 15 bases of the junction left unmatched. Germline assignment: CDR1 KGHSH and CDR2 LQKENI. The CDR3 extends over 16 amino acids. Clones were read by immunoSEQ multiplex PCR, and TCRdb kept only the in-frame ones, dropping some. The sample shows 60,000 to 75,000 clones, 86% of them seen only once. Specimen: CD4+ or CD8+ T cells sorted from blood, collected in a trial of the OX40 agonist ivuxolimab. The J gene is TRBJ2-1, the V gene TRBV18; 8 positions agree with TRBD1. The origin of this receptor is an adult with an advanced solid tumor such as melanoma, head and neck, liver or kidney cancer. The CDR3 DNA sequence: TGTGCCAGCTCCCGACAAGACAGGGGATGGGTCGATGAGCAGTTCTTC. This translates into CASSRQDRGWVDEQFF.